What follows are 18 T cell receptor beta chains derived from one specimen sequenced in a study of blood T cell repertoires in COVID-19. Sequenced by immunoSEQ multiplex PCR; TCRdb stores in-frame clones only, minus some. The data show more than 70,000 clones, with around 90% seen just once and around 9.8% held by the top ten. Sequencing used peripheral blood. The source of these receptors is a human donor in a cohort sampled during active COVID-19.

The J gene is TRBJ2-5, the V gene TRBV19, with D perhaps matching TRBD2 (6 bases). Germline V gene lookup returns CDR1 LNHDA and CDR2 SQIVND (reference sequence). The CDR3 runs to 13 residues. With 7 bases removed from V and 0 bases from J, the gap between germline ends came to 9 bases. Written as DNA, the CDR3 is TGTGCCAGTACGGGAGACCACCAAGAGACCCAGTACTTC. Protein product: CASTGDHQETQYF.

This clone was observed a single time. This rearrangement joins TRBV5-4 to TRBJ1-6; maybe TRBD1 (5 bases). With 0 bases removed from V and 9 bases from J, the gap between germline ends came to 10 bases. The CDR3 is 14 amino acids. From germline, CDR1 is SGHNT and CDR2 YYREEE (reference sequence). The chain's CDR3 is CASSLGGRASPLHF. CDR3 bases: TGTGCCAGCAGCTTGGGGGGGAGGGCTTCACCCCTCCACTTT.

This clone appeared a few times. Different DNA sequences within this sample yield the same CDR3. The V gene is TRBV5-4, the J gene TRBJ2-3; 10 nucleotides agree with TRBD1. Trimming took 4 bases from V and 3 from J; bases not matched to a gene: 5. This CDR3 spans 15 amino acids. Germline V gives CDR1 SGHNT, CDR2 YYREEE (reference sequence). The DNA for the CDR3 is TGTGCCAGCAGCCTTGACAGGGGGCTAACAGATACGCAGTATTTT. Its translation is CASSLDRGLTDTQYF.

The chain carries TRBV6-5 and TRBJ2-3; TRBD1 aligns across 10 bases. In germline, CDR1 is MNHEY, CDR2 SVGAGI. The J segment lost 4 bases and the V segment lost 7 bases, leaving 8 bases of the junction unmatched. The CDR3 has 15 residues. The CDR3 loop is CASTTATGGPDTQYF. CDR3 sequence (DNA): TGTGCCAGCACTACGGCGACAGGGGGCCCAGATACGCAGTATTTT.

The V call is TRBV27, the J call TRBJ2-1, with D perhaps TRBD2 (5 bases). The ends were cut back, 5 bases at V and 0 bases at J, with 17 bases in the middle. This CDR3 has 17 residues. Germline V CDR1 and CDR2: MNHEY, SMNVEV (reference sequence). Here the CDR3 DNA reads TGTGCCAGCAGTACCCTAGTGGGAGAAAGCTCCTACAATGAGCAGTTCTTC. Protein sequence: CASSTLVGESSYNEQFF.

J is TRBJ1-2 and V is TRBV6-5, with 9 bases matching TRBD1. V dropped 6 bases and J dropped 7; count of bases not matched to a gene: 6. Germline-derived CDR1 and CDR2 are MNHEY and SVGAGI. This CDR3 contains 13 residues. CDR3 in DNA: TGTGCCAGCAGCCTCGACAGGGGGGTTGGCTACACCTTC. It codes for CASSLDRGVGYTF.

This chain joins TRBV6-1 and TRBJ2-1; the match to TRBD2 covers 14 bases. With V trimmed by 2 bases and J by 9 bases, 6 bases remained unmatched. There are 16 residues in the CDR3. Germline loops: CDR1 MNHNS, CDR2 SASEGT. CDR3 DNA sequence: TGTGCCAGCAGTGAAAGGGGACTAGCGGGGGTGGTTGAGCAGTTCTTC. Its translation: CASSERGLAGVVEQFF.

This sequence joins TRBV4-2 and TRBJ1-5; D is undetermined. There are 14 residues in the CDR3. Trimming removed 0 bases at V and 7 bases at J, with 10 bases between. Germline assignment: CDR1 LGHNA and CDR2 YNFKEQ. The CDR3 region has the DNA TGTGCCAGCAGCCAAGAGTCCGGTCCCCAGCCCCAGCATTTT. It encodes CASSQESGPQPQHF.

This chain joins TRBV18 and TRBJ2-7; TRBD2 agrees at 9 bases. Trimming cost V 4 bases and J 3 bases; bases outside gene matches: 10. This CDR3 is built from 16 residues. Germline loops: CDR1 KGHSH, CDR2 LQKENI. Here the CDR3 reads CASSRVLREGLYEQYF. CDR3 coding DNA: TGTGCCAGCTCACGGGTTTTGCGGGAGGGCCTCTACGAGCAGTACTTC.

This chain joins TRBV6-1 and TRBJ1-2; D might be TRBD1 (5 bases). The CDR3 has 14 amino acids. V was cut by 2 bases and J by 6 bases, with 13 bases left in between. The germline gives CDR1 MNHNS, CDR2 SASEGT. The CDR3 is CASSEWGGSNGYTF. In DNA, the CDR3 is TGTGCCAGCAGTGAATGGGGGGGTTCTAATGGCTACACCTTC.

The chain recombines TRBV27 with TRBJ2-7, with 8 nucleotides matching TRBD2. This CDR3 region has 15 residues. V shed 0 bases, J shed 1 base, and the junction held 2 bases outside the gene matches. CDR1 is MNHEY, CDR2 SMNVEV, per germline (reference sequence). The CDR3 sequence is CASSLSGGGSYEQYF. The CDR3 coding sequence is TGTGCCAGCAGTTTATCCGGGGGGGGATCCTACGAGCAGTACTTC.

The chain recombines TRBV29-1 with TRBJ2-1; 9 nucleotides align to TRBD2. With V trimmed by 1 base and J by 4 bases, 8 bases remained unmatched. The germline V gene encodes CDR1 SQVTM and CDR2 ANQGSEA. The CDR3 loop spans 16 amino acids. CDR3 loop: CSVEGLAGVGYNEQFF. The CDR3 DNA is TGCAGCGTTGAAGGATTAGCGGGAGTTGGGTACAATGAGCAGTTCTTC.

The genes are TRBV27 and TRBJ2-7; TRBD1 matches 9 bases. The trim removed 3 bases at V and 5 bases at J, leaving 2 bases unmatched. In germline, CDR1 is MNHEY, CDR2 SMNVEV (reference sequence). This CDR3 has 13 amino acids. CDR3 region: CASSLDRGNEQYF. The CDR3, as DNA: TGTGCCAGCAGTTTGGACAGGGGTAACGAGCAGTACTTC.

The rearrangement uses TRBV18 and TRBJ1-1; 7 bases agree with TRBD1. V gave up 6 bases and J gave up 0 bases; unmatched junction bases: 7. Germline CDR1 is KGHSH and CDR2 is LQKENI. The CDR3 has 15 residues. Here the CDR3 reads CASSKTGTVNTEAFF. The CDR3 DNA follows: TGTGCCAGCTCGAAAACCGGGACAGTGAACACTGAAGCTTTCTTT.

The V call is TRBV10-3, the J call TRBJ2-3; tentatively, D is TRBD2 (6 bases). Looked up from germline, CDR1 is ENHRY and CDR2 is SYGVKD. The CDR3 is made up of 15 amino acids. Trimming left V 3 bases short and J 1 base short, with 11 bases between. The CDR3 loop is CAISEAGGGTDTQYF. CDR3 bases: TGTGCCATCAGTGAAGCGGGCGGGGGCACAGATACGCAGTATTTT.

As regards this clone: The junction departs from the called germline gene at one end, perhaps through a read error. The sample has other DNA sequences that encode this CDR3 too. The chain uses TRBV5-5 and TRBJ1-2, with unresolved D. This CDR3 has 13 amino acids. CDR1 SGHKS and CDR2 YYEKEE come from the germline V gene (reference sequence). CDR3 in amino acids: CASSPILRYGYTF. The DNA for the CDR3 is TGTGCCAGCAGCCCGATATTGCGGTATGGTTACACCTTC.

CDR3: CASRTSTYEQYF. CDR3 in DNA: TGTGCCAGCAGAACTAGCACCTACGAGCAGTACTTC. This chain connects TRBV7-8 to TRBJ2-7; D possibly corresponds to TRBD2 (6 bases). This CDR3 has 12 residues. Trimming left V 6 bases short and J 2 bases short, with 8 bases between. Looked up from germline, CDR1 is SGHVS and CDR2 is FQNEAQ.

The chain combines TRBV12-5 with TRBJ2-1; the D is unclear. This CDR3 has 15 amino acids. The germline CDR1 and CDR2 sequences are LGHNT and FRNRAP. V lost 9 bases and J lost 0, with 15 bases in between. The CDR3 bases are TGTGCTAGAGAGCCCCCACCGAGCTCCTACAATGAGCAGTTCTTC. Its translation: CAREPPPSSYNEQFF.